A single TCR beta chain is shown here with its context. Its antigen is currently unknown. Sequencing used immunoSEQ multiplex PCR; TCRdb keeps in-frame clones, though not all of them. The sample records about 98,000 clones, about 90% being singletons. The J segment lost 3 bases and the V segment lost 4 bases, leaving 6 bases of the junction unmatched. Germline lookup yields CDR1 SGHAT and CDR2 FQNNGV. The CDR3 contains 14 residues. These data are taken from a study of T cell responses to AZD1222 COVID-19 vaccine. Study-level points and caveats: White British people made up most donors, females outnumbered males, and clonal diversity was possibly underestimated. Spike-specific TCR breadth and depth both grew after two AZD1222 doses. Spike regions recognized by vaccine-associated CD4 TCRs spanned the protein, led by 160-218 and 743-854.

V gene TRBV11-2 combines with J gene TRBJ2-7; 7 bases map to TRBD2. Sequences were derived from peripheral blood, sampled on day 0 of MenACWY control vaccination. The receptor comes from an adult in good health. The CDR3 sequence is CASSSLAGFYEQYF. The CDR3 nucleotides read TGTGCCAGCAGCTCATTAGCGGGCTTCTACGAGCAGTACTTC.